The 22 T cell receptor beta chains reported below all come from one sample, sequenced in a study of CD8+CD57+ T cells in acquired aplastic anemia (dated by TCRdb to between 2018 and 2020). Patients chosen for sequencing had shown expansion of CD8+CD57+ cells by flow cytometry. Reads for this sample came from an Illumina HiSeq 2000. Profiling of TCR beta VDJ combinations and CDR3 sequences used genomic DNA as the template. The raw public data were reprocessed by TCRdb itself: fastp quality trimming at Q25, MiXCR clonotype calling, in-frame beta chains only. Entries that share a CDR3 protein sequence are merged under the most common genes and DNA. The sample data list hundreds of thousands of distinct CDR3 sequences, and over 25% of these were observed just once. The ten biggest clones cover around 0.82% of the sample. The sample taken for sequencing was sorted CD4+, CD8+, or CD8+CD57+ T cells (not recorded which) from PBMCs. The receptors were sampled from a human donor with aplastic anemia.

This clonotype was seen a few times. This chain uses TRBV4-3 with TRBJ1-5; D uncertain. The V gene lost 0 bases and the J gene lost 0 bases, with 6 bases spanning the gap. Germline CDR1 and CDR2: LGHNA and YSLEER. The CDR3 totals 15 residues. CDR3 nucleotide sequence: TGCGCCAGCAGCCAAGATCTCAGTAGCAATCAGCCCCAGCATTTT. It codes for CASSQDLSSNQPQHF.

Many counts were recorded for this clonotype. V gene TRBV24-1 combines with J gene TRBJ2-2; D might be TRBD2 (6 bases). The CDR3 extends over 16 amino acids. Trimming took 0 bases from V and 4 from J, leaving 11 bases between them. CDR1 KGHDR and CDR2 SFDVKD come from the germline V gene. CDR3 sequence reads: CATSDLSASVTGELFF. The CDR3 DNA reads TGTGCCACCAGTGATTTGAGCGCTAGCGTCACCGGGGAGCTGTTTTTT.

The chain has TRBV19 and TRBJ1-1, with 10 bases identical to TRBD1. Germline CDR1 and CDR2: LNHDA and SQIVND (reference sequence). Trimming removed 6 bases from V and 12 bases from J; junction bases left unmatched: 7. This CDR3 spans 12 amino acids. CDR3 protein: CASSRGQGFSFF. CDR3 DNA: TGTGCCAGTAGCCGGGGACAGGGGTTTTCTTTCTTT.

This clonotype was detected many times. This chain connects TRBV20-1 to TRBJ2-7, with D maybe TRBD2 (6 bases). The CDR3 extends over 13 amino acids. V lost 3 bases, J lost 2 bases, and 11 bases lay in between. Germline V lookup: CDR1 DFQATT, CDR2 SNEGSKA (reference sequence). In nucleotides, the CDR3 is TGCAGTGCTAGGCGGGACGGTGCCTACGAGCAGTACTTC. Translating gives CSARRDGAYEQYF.

This chain joins TRBV7-3 and TRBJ2-5, with 10 nucleotides matching TRBD2. CDR3 length: 15 amino acids. V dropped 5 bases and J dropped 3; count of bases not matched to a gene: 6. Germline loops: CDR1 SGHTA, CDR2 FQGTGA. The CDR3 DNA is TGTGCCAGCAGCGGGACAGCGGGAGGGGAAGAGACCCAGTACTTC. Its protein is CASSGTAGGEETQYF.

Ten or more counts support this clonotype. V gene TRBV7-2 combines with J gene TRBJ2-3; D perhaps matches TRBD1 (6 bases). The CDR3 is 14 amino acids. Germline CDR1 and CDR2: SGHTA and FQGNSA. V was pared by 3 bases and J by 5 bases, with 12 bases between. The DNA for the CDR3 is TGTGCCAGCAGCTTCTTACAGGGCCAAGATACGCAGTATTTT. Its protein is CASSFLQGQDTQYF.

This clonotype was recorded many times. The V and J genes are TRBV4-1 and TRBJ2-7; D remains unclear. This CDR3 is 15 amino acids long. Per germline, CDR1 MGHRA and CDR2 YSYEKL. With 2 bases removed from V and 3 bases from J, the gap between germline ends came to 14 bases. CDR3 in amino acids: CASSQYYSNGYEQYF. As DNA, the CDR3 is TGCGCCAGCAGCCAATACTACTCCAATGGCTACGAGCAGTACTTC.

This clonotype was counted a few times. The rearrangement joins TRBV9 to TRBJ1-2, with 7 bases lining up with TRBD1. The V and J ends lost 4 bases and 6 bases, in that order; junction bases with no gene match: 18. Germline CDR1 is SGDLS and CDR2 is YYNGEE. The CDR3 has 17 residues. CDR3 residues: CASSSHRDRAQSNGYTF. CDR3 coding DNA: TGTGCCAGCAGCTCCCACCGAGACAGGGCTCAATCGAATGGCTACACCTTC. Drawing the rest from reference TRBV9 and TRBJ1-2, the complete variable domain is DSGVTQTPKHLITATGQRVTLRCSPRSGDLSVYWYQQSLDQGLQFLIQYYNGEERAKGNILERFSAQQFPDLHSELNLSSLELGDSALYFCASSSHRDRAQSNGYTFGSGTRLTVV.

V is TRBV4-3 and J is TRBJ1-1, with D possibly matching TRBD1 (6 bases). V dropped 1 base and J dropped 5 bases, with 11 bases sitting between them. The CDR3 is made up of 14 amino acids. CDR1 LGHNA and CDR2 YSLEER come from the germline V gene. The CDR3 is CASSQGGGGTEAFF. The CDR3 DNA sequence: TGCGCCAGCAGCCAAGGGGGAGGGGGGACTGAAGCTTTCTTT.

The V call is TRBV29-1, the J call TRBJ2-7, with TRBD1 matching 10 bases. Trimming at V came to 6 bases and at J to 4 bases, leaving 9 bases not matched to a gene. The CDR3 contains 14 residues. The V gene's germline CDR1 is SQVTM and CDR2 ANQGSEA. In DNA form, the CDR3 reads TGCAGCGTGAGGGACAGGGGACGTGGATACGAGCAGTACTTC. Translating it yields CSVRDRGRGYEQYF.

On this clonotype itself: A read error may explain this, as a much larger clone is one base away. The CDR3 does not end in the conserved phenylalanine or tryptophan, so this is likely a read error. The chain combines TRBV20-1 with TRBJ1-6, with D maybe TRBD1 (5 bases). V was shortened by 6 bases and J by 6 bases, with 12 bases between the two germline ends. The CDR3 is 13 amino acids. Germline CDR1 DFQATT, CDR2 SNEGSKA (reference sequence). As DNA, the CDR3 is TGCAGTGCCGTCCGGGACCCTAATTCACCCCTCCACTCT. Translated, it gives CSAVRDPNSPLHS.

In its sample, this clonotype was seen many times. This chain connects TRBV6-1 to TRBJ1-5, with D hard to call. This CDR3 has 14 residues. Germline CDR1 and CDR2: MNHNS and SASEGT. Trimming took off 4 bases at V and 4 bases at J, with 11 bases between the two ends. The CDR3 nucleotides read TGTGCCAGCAGTGCAGCCGGGAGTAATCAGCCCCAGCATTTT. It yields the protein CASSAAGSNQPQHF.

The gene calls are TRBV7-3 and TRBJ2-2; maybe TRBD2 (5 bases). Trimming left V 2 bases short and J 4 bases short, with 14 bases between. From germline, CDR1 is SGHTA and CDR2 FQGTGA. This CDR3 contains 16 residues. The CDR3 is CASSLFGVLSTGELFF. CDR3 sequence (DNA): TGTGCCAGCAGCTTATTCGGGGTGTTAAGCACCGGGGAGCTGTTTTTT.

The V call is TRBV12-3 or TRBV12-4, the J call TRBJ2-2; D is undetermined. Trimming removed 7 bases at V and 2 bases at J, with 11 bases between. The CDR3 spans 14 residues. The CDR3 loop is CASTGSLNTGELFF. CDR3 nucleotide sequence: TGTGCCAGCACGGGCAGCCTCAACACCGGGGAGCTGTTTTTT.

This clonotype occurred a few times. One base away lies a much larger clone, so this may be a sequencing read error. The chain recombines TRBV7-9 with TRBJ2-7; tentatively, D is TRBD1 (5 bases). Germline CDR1 SEHNR, CDR2 FQNEAQ (reference sequence). The CDR3 is 14 residues long. CDR3: CAGSLEPGTYEQYF. The CDR3 DNA reads TGTGCCGGCAGCTTAGAGCCAGGGACCTACGAGCAGTACTTC.

The sample holds many counts of this clonotype. This sequence joins TRBV10-3 and TRBJ1-1; D is unclear. The V gene lost 0 bases and the J gene lost 0 bases, with 11 bases spanning the gap. CDR3 length: 16 residues. Germline CDR1 ENHRY, CDR2 SYGVKD. Here the CDR3 DNA reads TGTGCCATCAGTGAGTCCGCCAAGGGCCTGAACACTGAAGCTTTCTTT. Encoded protein: CAISESAKGLNTEAFF.

The chain combines TRBV24-1 with TRBJ2-3; 8 nucleotides line up with TRBD2. Germline V gives CDR1 KGHDR, CDR2 SFDVKD. The ends lost 3 bases at V and 1 base at J; junction bases unmatched: 14. The CDR3 sequence is 19 residues long. The CDR3 sequence: CATSDPTRVSGKGTDTQYF. The CDR3 DNA reads as TGTGCCACCAGTGATCCCACAAGGGTTAGCGGGAAGGGCACAGATACGCAGTATTTT.

This clonotype occurred a few times. The chain joins TRBV10-3 to TRBJ1-2; 7 bases match TRBD1. The CDR3 is 14 residues long. Trimming at V came to 6 bases and at J to 2 bases, leaving 6 bases not matched to a gene. Germline V CDR1 and CDR2: ENHRY, SYGVKD. CDR3 amino acids: CAISQTGSNYGYTF. Here the CDR3 DNA reads TGTGCCATCAGCCAGACAGGGTCGAACTATGGCTACACCTTC.

The chain combines TRBV29-1 with TRBJ2-3, with 8 nucleotides matching TRBD1. The CDR3 contains 12 residues. Germline CDR1 SQVTM, CDR2 ANQGSEA. After removal of 7 bases from V and 4 bases from J, the junction contained 4 bases not matched to a gene. CDR3 amino acids: CSALDRADTQYF. Written as DNA, the CDR3 is TGCAGCGCCTTGGACAGGGCAGATACGCAGTATTTT.

At least ten counts were recorded for this clonotype. The chain is built from TRBV10-3 and TRBJ2-1; no clear D gene. The CDR3 loop spans 11 amino acids. CDR1 and CDR2 (germline): ENHRY, SYGVKD. The V and J ends lost 4 bases and 8 bases respectively, with 6 bases between them. Here the CDR3 reads CAISADHEQFF. The CDR3 bases are TGTGCCATCAGTGCGGACCATGAGCAGTTCTTC.

V and J are TRBV18 and TRBJ2-5, with 8 bases matching TRBD1. The CDR3 runs to 14 residues. The V gene's germline CDR1 is KGHSH and CDR2 LQKENI. Unmatched junction bases numbered 5, after V lost 3 bases and J lost 5 bases. The DNA for the CDR3 is TGTGCCAGCTCACCTAGACAGGGGTCGGAGACCCAGTACTTC. Its protein product is CASSPRQGSETQYF.

This clonotype appeared a few times. The chain is built from TRBV20-1 and TRBJ2-1, with D perhaps TRBD1 (7 bases). This CDR3 has 14 amino acids. The V gene lost 2 bases and the J gene lost 6 bases, with 14 bases spanning the gap. Germline CDR1 reads DFQATT; CDR2 reads SNEGSKA (reference sequence). The CDR3 coding sequence is TGCAGTGCTAGACAGGGGGGCAGAGGCAATGAGCAGTTCTTC. Its translation is CSARQGGRGNEQFF.